Reported below is one T cell receptor (beta chain). As yet, its antigen is unknown. The data are from a study of T cell responses to AZD1222 COVID-19 vaccine. The study's findings and limits: Increased Spike-specific TCR breadth and depth were observed after two AZD1222 doses. Among AZD1222 vaccinees, only six were seropositive at baseline.

Trimming pared 2 bases from V and 0 bases from J, leaving 8 bases between. The length of the CDR3 is 15 residues. The V gene's germline CDR1 is MNHNS and CDR2 SASEGT. Clones were sequenced by immunoSEQ multiplex PCR, and TCRdb holds only the in-frame ones, with some missing. The data hold some 190,000 clones, with around 90% observed a single time. The chain joins TRBV6-1 to TRBJ1-3; D unclear. The receptor comes from an adult who received the AZD1222 COVID-19 vaccine. Sample: peripheral blood, taken 28 days after the second AZD1222 dose. In nucleotides, the CDR3 is TGTGCCAGCAGTGAAATCGCCGCCTCTGGAAACACCATATATTTT. As protein: CASSEIAASGNTIYF.